The 31 T cell receptor beta chains below all came from one sample that was sequenced in a study of shared clonotypes between healthy human individuals. Naive CD8 isolation took CD45RO-negative cells positively selected for CCR7 and excluded terminally differentiated effector memory CD45RA+ cells. Some clones are missing from TCRdb's copy, which holds only in-frame ones; the method was immunoSEQ multiplex PCR. The repertoire holds about 2.1 million clones, with about 93% as singletons. The sample consisted of naive CD8+ T cells from PBMCs. The receptors stem from a man between 18 and 35 years old in good health. Some clones in this sample may be carry-over from other donors' samples.

This chain links TRBV7-6 with TRBJ1-5, with D possibly matching TRBD1 (6 bases). This CDR3 comprises 15 residues. In germline, CDR1 is SGHVS, CDR2 FNYEAQ. The V end was cut by 2 bases, the J end by 2 bases, with 10 bases between. CDR3 DNA: TGTGCCAGCAGCTTAACAGGGAGCGGCAATCAGCCCCAGCATTTT. Protein product: CASSLTGSGNQPQHF.

This clone appeared a few times. The chain combines TRBV27 with TRBJ2-7; 11 nucleotides match TRBD1. V shed 3 bases and J 2 bases; nucleotides not matched to a gene: 3. This CDR3 has 15 amino acids. The germline gives CDR1 MNHEY, CDR2 SMNVEV (reference sequence). The CDR3 coding sequence is TGTGCCAGCAGTTTGGGACAGGGGGGAGCCTACGAGCAGTACTTC. Its translation: CASSLGQGGAYEQYF.

The V and J genes are TRBV9 and TRBJ1-5; weak D call: TRBD1 (5 bases). This CDR3 spans 15 amino acids. Germline V gives CDR1 SGDLS, CDR2 YYNGEE. Trimming cost V 7 bases and J 0 bases, with 14 bases left between them. The CDR3 bases are TGTGCCAGCGCATCGGACGGGGGTAGCAATCAGCCCCAGCATTTT. Translation gives CASASDGGSNQPQHF.

As concerns this clone: Other DNA sequences in the sample encode the same CDR3. This rearrangement joins TRBV27 to TRBJ2-3, with D unresolved. The V gene lost 3 bases and the J gene lost 3 bases, with 7 bases spanning the gap. The CDR3 length is 13 residues. Germline values: CDR1 MNHEY, CDR2 SMNVEV (reference sequence). The CDR3 coding sequence is TGTGCCAGCAGTTTCTTTGGGACAGATACGCAGTATTTT. This encodes CASSFFGTDTQYF.

The rearrangement uses TRBV7-9 and TRBJ1-3, with D perhaps matching TRBD1 (5 bases). Deletions cut 1 base from V and 1 base from J, with 14 bases between. The CDR3 has 17 residues. Per the germline V gene, CDR1 is SEHNR and CDR2 is FQNEAQ (reference sequence). The CDR3 is CASSLGDSALSGNTIYF. The DNA for the CDR3 is TGTGCCAGCAGCTTAGGTGACAGTGCCCTTTCTGGAAACACCATATATTTT.

V gene TRBV27 combines with J gene TRBJ2-5; TRBD1 is a possible D gene (6 bases). CDR3 size: 16 residues. V dropped 8 bases and J dropped 5 bases, with 24 bases sitting between them. Germline V gene data show CDR1 as MNHEY and CDR2 as SMNVEV (reference sequence). CDR3 region: CASGPNDRRPGETQYF. CDR3 coding DNA: TGTGCCAGCGGGCCGAACGACAGGCGGCCCGGTGAGACCCAGTACTTC.

The chain carries TRBV11-3 and TRBJ2-4; TRBD1 matches at 11 bases. CDR1 and CDR2 (germline): SGHNT, YENEEA. J gave up 1 base and V 5 bases, and 7 bases lay outside the gene matches. The CDR3 extends over 17 amino acids. CDR3 nucleotide sequence: TGTGCCAGCAGCCGACCTGGACAGGGGGCGGCCAAAAACATTCAGTACTTC. Translating gives CASSRPGQGAAKNIQYF.

The V gene is TRBV29-1, the J gene TRBJ2-2, with unresolved D. CDR1 is SQVTM, CDR2 ANQGSEA, per germline. This CDR3 is built from 13 residues. The V end lost 4 bases, the J end lost 3 bases, and 9 bases lay between the germline ends. The CDR3 is CSVVGWDTGELFF. CDR3 nucleotides: TGCAGCGTTGTGGGGTGGGACACCGGGGAGCTGTTTTTT.

This clone was observed a handful of times. The chain carries TRBV7-9 and TRBJ1-2; 7 bases line up with TRBD1. CDR3 length: 15 amino acids. Germline-derived CDR1 and CDR2 are SEHNR and FQNEAQ (reference sequence). Losses at the gene ends were 5 bases for V and 4 bases for J; bases not matched to a gene: 10. This chain's CDR3 is CASSSVGQPLYGYTF. CDR3 in DNA: TGTGCCAGCAGCAGCGTGGGACAGCCCCTCTATGGCTACACCTTC.

Concerning this clone itself: Within the sample, other DNA sequences also encode this same CDR3. The chain links TRBV18 to TRBJ1-2, with D tentatively TRBD1 (5 bases). Trimming removed 0 bases from V and 2 bases from J, with 10 bases in between. The CDR3 contains 15 residues. CDR1 is KGHSH and CDR2 is LQKENI in the germline V gene. The chain's CDR3 is CASSPPGVGNYGYTF. Here the CDR3 DNA reads TGTGCCAGCTCACCACCAGGGGTAGGGAACTATGGCTACACCTTC. The variable domain in full, completed from reference TRBV18 and TRBJ1-2, reads NAGVMQNPRHLVRRRGQEARLRCSPMKGHSHVYWYRQLPEEGLKFMVYLQKENIIDESGMPKERFSAEFPKEGPSILRIQQVVRGDSAAYFCASSPPGVGNYGYTFGSGTRLTVV.

The chain combines TRBV4-3 with TRBJ1-4, with D tentatively TRBD1 (5 bases). V lost 6 bases and J 8 bases, leaving 16 bases between the germline ends. CDR3 length: 14 residues. CDR1 and CDR2 from the germline V gene are LGHNA and YSLEER. The CDR3 coding sequence is TGCGCCAGCAGACGGGGGACGCGGGGGGAAAAACTGTTTTTT. This sequence encodes CASRRGTRGEKLFF.

V is TRBV27 and J is TRBJ2-7; a possible D gene is TRBD2 (5 bases). CDR3 size: 14 residues. The germline V gene has CDR1 MNHEY and CDR2 SMNVEV (reference sequence). Trimming cost V 5 bases and J 7 bases, with 18 bases left between them. The CDR3 reads CASSPGLSRWEQYF. The CDR3 coding sequence is TGTGCCAGCAGTCCGGGGTTATCTAGGTGGGAGCAGTACTTC.

The chain's CDR3 is CASSSSKADYNEQFF. The CDR3 DNA reads as TGTGCCAGCAGCTCCTCCAAAGCGGATTACAATGAGCAGTTCTTC. This rearrangement joins TRBV7-8 to TRBJ2-1; D is perhaps TRBD2 (5 bases). CDR1 is SGHVS, CDR2 FQNEAQ, per germline. Trimming took 4 bases from V and 4 from J, leaving 14 bases between them. This CDR3 comprises 15 residues.

A single count supports this clone. The chain employs TRBV27 and TRBJ2-1, with TRBD2 identical over 9 bases. The CDR3 totals 14 residues. Germline CDR1 is MNHEY and CDR2 is SMNVEV (reference sequence). Germline trimming cut 6 bases from V and 7 bases from J; bases unmatched to any gene: 7. This CDR3 reads CASRRLAVGNEQFF. Here the CDR3 DNA reads TGTGCCAGCAGGAGACTAGCGGTCGGGAATGAGCAGTTCTTC.

Details on this clone: Other DNA sequences in this sample translate to the same CDR3. This chain uses TRBV27 with TRBJ2-7; D gene ambiguous. Trimming took 2 bases from V and 1 from J, leaving 9 bases between them. From germline, CDR1 is MNHEY and CDR2 SMNVEV (reference sequence). CDR3 length: 14 residues. CDR3 loop: CASSLGRSSYEQYF. CDR3 DNA: TGTGCCAGCAGTTTAGGGCGGTCTTCCTACGAGCAGTACTTC.

The chain combines TRBV28 with TRBJ1-1, with 10 bases fitting TRBD1. This CDR3 comprises 14 residues. Trimming removed 2 bases from V and 7 bases from J; junction bases left unmatched: 4. Per the germline V gene, CDR1 is MDHEN and CDR2 is SYDVKM. CDR3 sequence reads: CASSLMGQGIEAFF. The CDR3 DNA reads TGTGCCAGCAGTTTAATGGGACAGGGGATTGAAGCTTTCTTT.

The chain couples TRBV30 to TRBJ2-1; 10 nucleotides agree with TRBD2. Germline V gene lookup returns CDR1 GTSNPN and CDR2 SVGIG (reference sequence). This CDR3 is 16 amino acids long. V dropped 4 bases and J dropped 3; count of bases not matched to a gene: 9. The CDR3 region is CAWTTSGRELYNEQFF. For the CDR3, the DNA is TGTGCCTGGACCACCAGCGGGAGGGAACTCTACAATGAGCAGTTCTTC.

The V and J genes are TRBV5-6 and TRBJ2-5; TRBD2 might be the D (5 bases). The better agreement between TRBJ2-7 and the DNA end casts doubt on the J call. Per germline, CDR1 SGHDT and CDR2 YYEEEE. The CDR3 loop spans 12 amino acids. The DNA of the CDR3 is TGTGCCAGCAGCTACGGGACCTACGAGCAGTACTTC. Translating it yields CASSYGTYEQYF.

This rearrangement joins TRBV30 to TRBJ1-5; TRBD1 matches 8 bases. CDR3 length equals 13 residues. The germline V gene encodes CDR1 GTSNPN and CDR2 SVGIG (reference sequence). Trimming removed 3 bases from V and 4 bases from J; junction bases left unmatched: 2. CDR3 sequence: CAWSGQGNQPQHF. The CDR3 DNA sequence: TGTGCCTGGAGCGGACAGGGTAATCAGCCCCAGCATTTT.

This chain uses TRBV7-9 with TRBJ2-3, with TRBD1 matching 7 bases. The CDR3 consists of 16 residues. With V trimmed by 4 bases and J by 2 bases, 9 bases remained unmatched. The germline gives CDR1 SEHNR, CDR2 FQNEAQ (reference sequence). The CDR3 region is CASSSSGTDPTDTQYF. CDR3 sequence (DNA): TGTGCCAGCAGCTCGTCCGGGACAGACCCCACAGATACGCAGTATTTT.

The chain employs TRBV7-6 and TRBJ2-5; TRBD1 might be the D (6 bases). The CDR3 spans 14 residues. The ends were cut back, 1 base at V and 5 bases at J, with 11 bases in the middle. Germline V lookup: CDR1 SGHVS, CDR2 FNYEAQ. CDR3: CASSLGQAWETQYF. CDR3 DNA: TGTGCCAGCAGCTTAGGACAGGCTTGGGAGACCCAGTACTTC. Full variable domain (rest looked up from reference TRBV7-6 and TRBJ2-5): GAGVSQSPRYKVTKRGQDVALRCDPISGHVSLYWYRQALGQGPEFLTYFNYEAQQDKSGLPNDRFSAERPEGSISTLTIQRTEQRDSAMYRCASSLGQAWETQYFGPGTRLLVL.

In the case of this clone: This CDR3 is also generated by other DNA sequences in the sample. This chain connects TRBV27 to TRBJ2-1, with D hard to call. The germline gives CDR1 MNHEY, CDR2 SMNVEV (reference sequence). V was cut by 3 bases and J by 4 bases, with 7 bases left in between. This CDR3 has 13 amino acids. The CDR3 protein is CASSFSVYNEQFF. The CDR3 DNA reads TGTGCCAGCAGTTTTTCGGTTTACAATGAGCAGTTCTTC.

This sequence joins TRBV27 and TRBJ2-7, with a weak D call TRBD1 (6 bases). V dropped 8 bases and J dropped 2 bases, with 13 bases sitting between them. Germline assignment: CDR1 MNHEY and CDR2 SMNVEV (reference sequence). This CDR3 is built from 13 residues. CDR3 DNA: TGTGCCAGCGGCTTCGGACAGACCTACGAGCAGTACTTC. It translates to CASGFGQTYEQYF.

V usage is TRBV7-8 and J usage is TRBJ2-1, with TRBD2 matching over 9 bases. The CDR3 runs to 15 residues. The V gene end was trimmed by 4 bases and the J gene end by 3 bases; junction bases not matched to a gene: 4. CDR1 and CDR2 (germline): SGHVS, FQNEAQ. The CDR3 bases are TGTGCCAGCAGCTCCTTAGCGGGAGTCTACAATGAGCAGTTCTTC. Its translation is CASSSLAGVYNEQFF.

The CDR3 region has the DNA TGTGCCAGCAGACCACTAGCGGTTTACACAGATACGCAGTATTTT. Protein product: CASRPLAVYTDTQYF. The chain joins TRBV6-6 to TRBJ2-3, with 8 bases lining up with TRBD2. The CDR3 covers 15 residues. Trimming cost V 6 bases and J 2 bases; bases outside gene matches: 7. Germline V lookup: CDR1 MNHNY, CDR2 SVGAGI (reference sequence).

This chain joins TRBV9 and TRBJ2-1; TRBD2 agrees at 7 bases. V gave up 4 bases and J gave up 0 bases; unmatched junction bases: 10. In germline, CDR1 is SGDLS, CDR2 YYNGEE. The CDR3 is made up of 17 amino acids. The CDR3 coding sequence is TGTGCCAGCAGCCCCTTCAGCGGGATGAGCTCCTACAATGAGCAGTTCTTC. It yields the protein CASSPFSGMSSYNEQFF.

This clone was counted once. V usage is TRBV7-9 and J usage is TRBJ2-3; 11 nucleotides agree with TRBD2. CDR3 size: 16 residues. The germline V gene has CDR1 SEHNR and CDR2 FQNEAQ (reference sequence). V lost 2 bases and J lost 6; bases outside the gene matches: 7. The CDR3 sequence: CASSLKLAGESDTQYF. CDR3 in DNA: TGTGCCAGCAGCTTAAAACTAGCGGGAGAGAGCGATACGCAGTATTTT.

The rearrangement joins TRBV9 to TRBJ2-3; tentatively, D is TRBD2 (7 bases). V lost 3 bases, J lost 2 bases, and 16 bases lay in between. CDR1 and CDR2 (germline): SGDLS, YYNGEE. The CDR3 contains 16 residues. The CDR3 reads CASSADLGGPTDTQYF. The CDR3 DNA sequence: TGTGCCAGCAGCGCAGATCTGGGGGGGCCCACAGATACGCAGTATTTT.

Concerning this clone: Other DNA sequences in this specimen translate into the identical CDR3. The V and J genes are TRBV28 and TRBJ2-7, with D unclear. V lost 3 bases to trimming and J lost 3 bases, with 6 bases between them. CDR1 MDHEN and CDR2 SYDVKM come from the germline V gene. The CDR3 sequence is 12 residues long. CDR3 residues: CASSLDRYEQYF. CDR3 DNA: TGTGCCAGCAGTTTGGACCGCTACGAGCAGTACTTC.

The chain employs TRBV5-1 and TRBJ2-7; unclear D gene. The CDR3 totals 12 residues. Germline assignment: CDR1 SGHRS and CDR2 YFSETQ. The V end lost 0 bases, the J end lost 5 bases, and 6 bases lay between the germline ends. For the CDR3, the DNA is TGCGCCAGCAGCTTGGGCGATGACGAGCAGTACTTC. It translates to CASSLGDDEQYF.

The V and J genes are TRBV5-8 and TRBJ2-7; 8 bases map to TRBD1. CDR1 and CDR2 from the germline V gene are SGHTS and YDEGEE. The CDR3 length is 14 residues. The V gene end was trimmed by 7 bases and the J gene end by 9 bases; junction bases not matched to a gene: 15. Here the CDR3 reads CASAQYARGRGQYF. The CDR3 DNA follows: TGTGCCAGCGCCCAGTATGCCAGGGGGCGGGGGCAGTACTTC.